The TCR beta chain under discussion was sequenced for a study of blood T cell repertoires in COVID-19 (dated by TCRdb to the early 2020s). In the study overall: The collaborator samples originated in the United States, Italy and Spain and spanned the acute and convalescent phases of COVID-19. The prospective study material was composed of cDNA or gDNA derived from T cells, B-cell-depleted T cells, or PBMCs. The dataset comprised deeply sampled blood TCRbeta repertoires from subjects exposed to, actively infected with, or recovered from COVID-19. The repertoires were made available in a free public database intended to serve as a resource for research on the immune response to SARS-CoV-2. The samples were drawn from the first 160 participants of the ongoing ImmuneRACE study and from 1,254 subjects provided by 6 global collaborators. A de-identified subject ID, COVID-19 status, age in years and sex were almost always included in the sample metadata. Where HLA class I and class II types were available, the types were taken from metadata supplied by the sample provider, not from assay-based typing. Results and caveats for the whole study, not just this receptor: How much clinical and demographic metadata was included differed by source and by participant, and the metadata was provided uncurated.

As for this clone: What antigen it recognizes has not been identified. The record has no base qualities; no much larger clone is one base away.

TCRbeta CDR3 regions were amplified from genomic DNA by means of the immunoSEQ Assay, a bias-controlled multiplex PCR. On the study's bioinformatics: The number of nucleated cells in each sample was estimated by amplification of reference gene primers within the assay. Sequence reads were collapsed and filtered to measure the absolute abundance of every unique TCRbeta CDR3 rearrangement. For each sample, productive Simpson clonality was calculated by taking the square root of Simpson's diversity index across productive rearrangements. TCRdb mirrors the immuneACCESS table, restricted to in-frame sequences. Some clones are absent from its copies; in checked studies, under half trace to an unresolved V gene, and the reason for the others is unknown. V and J calls and clone size come straight from that table; D and trimming were deduced from the DNA. A total of hundreds of thousands of clones appear in this sample, roughly 86% of them only once. Jointly, the top ten make up around 1.6% of the sample.

Participants in the prospective study were aged roughly 18 to 89 years, lived in 20 to 30 United States geographic areas, and enrolled through a virtual design. To assign participants to cohorts, the prospective study relied on clinical history that participants themselves reported in a screening survey and a study questionnaire. For ImmuneRACE Cohort 3, a participant was defined as recovered based on two consecutive negative NP/OP PCR tests, clearance by a healthcare professional, or resolution of symptoms. Each participant in the prospective study had whole blood, serum and a nasopharyngeal or oropharyngeal swab collected by mobile phlebotomists. Prospective study participants could optionally give additional blood draws and questionnaires over a roughly 2-month period. Before DNA extraction, blood samples from the prospective study were shipped at room temperature or frozen. CDR1 and CDR2 were assigned from the germline V gene (reference sequence) as SEHNR and FQNEAQ. V is shortened by 5 bases, J by 7 bases, and the region joining them spans 12 bases. The CDR3, from cysteine to phenylalanine, totals 14 residues. The DNA shown is the 42-base CDR3, in frame from base 1.

The chain was built from TRBV7-9 and TRBJ1-6; the D gene cannot be named for sure. The receptor comes from a woman in her fifties or sixties who had recovered from COVID-19. Sequenced sample: PBMCs or T cells enriched from blood (not recorded which). At the DNA level, the sequence is TGTGCCAGCAGCCCCCCATCGGGGAATTCACCCCTCCACTTT. The encoded protein is CASSPPSGNSPLHF.